The 3 T cell receptor beta chains below were found in one sample sequenced in a study of blood T cell repertoires in COVID-19. Sequencing was performed with immunoSEQ multiplex PCR; in TCRdb, only in-frame clones are kept and a portion is missing. The table shows 15,000 to 25,000 clones, with around 84% occurring only once. Sequenced material: peripheral blood. All receptors come from a human donor with active COVID-19. The donor label of this sample is uncertain.

This clone was counted a few times. The chain carries TRBV6-2 or TRBV6-3 and TRBJ2-6, with TRBD2 matching over 7 bases. The CDR3 spans 17 residues. From germline, CDR1 is MNHEY and CDR2 SVGEGT. The V segment lost 6 bases and the J segment 0 bases; nucleotides outside the gene matches: 8. CDR3 in amino acids: CASSLVGEGSGANVLTF. As DNA, the CDR3 is TGTGCCAGCAGCCTAGTGGGGGAGGGCTCTGGGGCCAACGTCCTGACTTTC.

The rearrangement joins TRBV5-4 to TRBJ2-5, with a weak D call TRBD2 (7 bases). V was shortened by 4 bases and J by 4 bases, with 14 bases between the two germline ends. The CDR3 is made up of 14 amino acids. Germline CDR1 is SGHNT and CDR2 is YYREEE (reference sequence). The CDR3 DNA reads as TGTGCCAGCAGCGTGGAAGGGGGGGCAGAGACCCAGTACTTC. It is translated as CASSVEGGAETQYF.

The chain's CDR3 is CASSGGQGETQYF. The CDR3 coding sequence is TGTGCCAGCAGTGGAGGCCAGGGTGAGACCCAGTACTTC. This chain links TRBV2 with TRBJ2-5; perhaps TRBD1 as D (5 bases). The CDR3 loop spans 13 amino acids. Trimming left V 4 bases short and J 5 bases short, with 11 bases between. CDR1 is SNHLY and CDR2 is FYNNEI in the germline V gene.